The present TCR beta chain was sequenced within a study of T cells expressing NK-cell markers. The wider study: It was from sorted CD3+CD56+NKG2C+, CD3+CD56+NKG2C- and CD3+CD56-NKG2C+ T cells that TCR beta repertoires came. Findings and caveats of the study: Expanded NKG2C+ T cell clones had unclear HCMV specificity. Among a handful of donors, these clonotypes also ranked first in the CD3+CD56-NKG2C+ fraction. Dominant NKG2C+ clonotypes made up about 1.0-7.5% of CD8+ T cells in several donors.

CDR3 length equals 15 residues. Looked up from germline, CDR1 is LGHNA and CDR2 is YSLEER. With the 5' RACE reads reprocessed, TCRdb shows one record per CDR3 protein and no DNA. The sample's table shows 300,000 or so distinct CDR3 sequences. Turning to this clonotype: What it binds is unknown.

The clonotype originates from a woman between 18 and 70 years old in good health. Material: blood T cells: a sorted CD56 or NKG2C T cell subset, CD4+ or CD8+ T cells, or bulk PBMC T cells (not recorded which). The rearrangement links TRBV4-3 to TRBJ1-5. The CDR3 reads CASSQARYSNQPQHF.